This TCR beta chain was retrieved from a study of radiation and T cells in renal cell carcinoma. Turning to the study itself: Nephrectomy followed 15 Gy stereotactic body radiation by 4 weeks. Overall study findings and caveats: Pretreatment tumor biopsies were lacking, so baseline clonotypes are unknown.

TCRdb's table, derived via immunoSEQ multiplex PCR, lists solely in-frame clones and lacks some. The sample records about 140,000 clones, roughly 83% being singletons. Documented time point: baseline pretreatment blood. Documented treatment: 15 Gy SBRT to primary tumor, nephrectomy 4 weeks later. Blood was sampled at baseline, 2 weeks and 4 weeks after SBRT. The tumor was a clear cell renal cell carcinoma. Germline-derived CDR1 and CDR2 are SGHRS and YFSETQ. The CDR3 totals 13 residues. Trimming stripped 6 bases from V and 5 bases from J, with 11 bases between. On this clone: Its antigen is currently unknown.

The rearrangement joins TRBV5-1 to TRBJ1-4; D unclear. The receptor's source is a woman aged 45-60 years with renal cell carcinoma. The material was blood, obtained from a patient whose treatment included radiotherapy and nephrectomy. Written as DNA, the CDR3 is TGCGCCAGCACTAAGGGCCTAAATGAAAAACTGTTTTTT. Translation gives CASTKGLNEKLFF.